The entry below describes one TCR beta chain. Its specificity is not known. The data were obtained in a study of T cell responses to AZD1222 COVID-19 vaccine. Study-level results: Seropositive status at baseline applied to only five to seven AZD1222 recipients. Epitopes outside B.1.351 and B.1.1.7 mutated regions reportedly drew nearly half of spike TCRs.

Generated by immunoSEQ multiplex PCR, the TCRdb table keeps only in-frame clones and is missing some. The sample records some 120,000 clones, approximately 90% being singletons. Germline CDR1 SGHTS, CDR2 YDEGEE. The V gene lost 5 bases and the J gene lost 6 bases, with 17 bases spanning the gap. The CDR3 sequence is 15 residues long. Second doses at about 4 or about 12 weeks were pooled. The TCR comes from an adult who received the AZD1222 COVID-19 vaccine. Sequenced here: peripheral blood, sampled 28 days after the second AZD1222 dose. This chain links TRBV5-8 with TRBJ1-4, with a possible D match to TRBD1 (6 bases). CDR3 sequence reads: CASSPVWGADEKLFF. In DNA, the CDR3 is TGTGCCAGCAGTCCGGTATGGGGGGCAGATGAAAAACTGTTTTTT.